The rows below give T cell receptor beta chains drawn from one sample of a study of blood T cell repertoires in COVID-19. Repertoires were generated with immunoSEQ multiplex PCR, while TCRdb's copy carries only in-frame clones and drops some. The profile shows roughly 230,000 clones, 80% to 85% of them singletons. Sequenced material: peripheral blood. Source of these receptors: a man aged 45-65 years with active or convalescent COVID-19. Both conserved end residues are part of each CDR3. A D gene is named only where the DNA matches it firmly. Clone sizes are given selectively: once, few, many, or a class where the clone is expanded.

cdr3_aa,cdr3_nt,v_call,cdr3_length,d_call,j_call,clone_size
CASSPGAGVEQYF,TGTGCCAGTAGTCCAGGGGCCGGGGTAGAGCAGTACTTC,TRBV19,13,NA,TRBJ2-7,NA
CSFGRDYNEQFF,TGCAGCTTCGGACGGGACTACAATGAGCAGTTCTTC,TRBV29-1,12,NA,TRBJ2-1,NA
CASSLKGRGAEAFF,TGTGCCAGCAGCTTGAAGGGGAGGGGGGCTGAAGCTTTCTTT,TRBV11-1,14,NA,TRBJ1-1,once
CASSLNRDSLEEQYF,TGCGCCAGCAGCTTAAACCGGGACAGCCTCGAAGAGCAGTACTTC,TRBV5-1,15,TRBD1,TRBJ2-7,NA
CAWSQQGSQAFF,TGTGCCTGGAGCCAACAGGGATCTCAGGCTTTCTTT,TRBV30,12,NA,TRBJ1-1,NA
CASSSGTSGFYEQFF,TGTGCCAGCAGCTCCGGGACTAGCGGATTCTATGAGCAGTTCTTC,TRBV21-1,15,NA,TRBJ2-1,NA
CASSWKTGDAYGYTF,TGTGCCAGCAGCTGGAAGACAGGGGATGCCTATGGCTACACCTTC,TRBV5-5,15,TRBD1,TRBJ1-2,NA
CASSHGQGYNEQFF,TGTGCCAGCAGCCATGGACAGGGCTACAATGAGCAGTTCTTC,TRBV5-4,14,TRBD1,TRBJ2-1,NA
CASSILTTGEQETQYF,TGTGCCAGTAGTATTCTCACGACAGGGGAGCAAGAGACCCAGTACTTC,TRBV19,16,TRBD1,TRBJ2-5,NA
CASSLATGVETQYF,TGTGCCAGCAGCTTGGCGACAGGGGTAGAGACCCAGTACTTC,TRBV11-2,14,TRBD1,TRBJ2-5,NA
CASGGGLSTDTQYF,TGTGCCAGCGGAGGGGGCCTTAGCACAGATACGCAGTATTTT,TRBV5-4,14,NA,TRBJ2-3,NA
CVRSLDRHRDIPSNQPQHF,TGTGTCAGAAGCTTAGATCGCCACCGGGACATCCCTAGCAATCAGCCCCAGCATTTT,TRBV7-5,19,NA,TRBJ1-5,NA
CASSNSGGTSTGELFF,TGTGCCAGCAGCAATAGCGGGGGGACCAGCACCGGGGAGCTGTTTTTT,TRBV9,16,TRBD2,TRBJ2-2,NA
CASSYQALGTDTQYF,TGCGCCAGCAGCTACCAGGCCCTCGGCACAGATACGCAGTATTTT,TRBV5-1,15,NA,TRBJ2-3,NA
CASSVEAVGGELFF,TGTGCCAGCAGCGTAGAAGCGGTTGGCGGGGAGCTGTTTTTT,TRBV9,14,NA,TRBJ2-2,NA
CASSGLRGQPQHF,TGTGCCTCTAGCGGACTTCGGGGTCAGCCCCAGCATTTT,TRBV6-5,13,NA,TRBJ1-5,NA
CASSLTGPGDTEAFF,TGTGCCAGCAGCTTAACAGGGCCCGGGGACACTGAAGCTTTCTTT,TRBV7-3,15,NA,TRBJ1-1,NA
CASSYGYRGSEETQYF,TGTGCCAGCAGTTACGGATACAGGGGGTCGGAAGAGACCCAGTACTTC,TRBV6-5,16,TRBD1,TRBJ2-5,NA
CASSPFLGGTGELFF,TGTGCCAGCAGCCCATTTCTAGGGGGTACCGGGGAGCTGTTTTTT,TRBV7-2,15,NA,TRBJ2-2,NA
CASNEPQGKGTEAFF,TGTGCCAGCAATGAGCCACAGGGGAAAGGCACTGAAGCTTTCTTT,TRBV28,15,TRBD1,TRBJ1-1,once
CSVAGADEAFF,TGCAGCGTTGCAGGGGCGGATGAAGCTTTCTTT,TRBV29-1,11,NA,TRBJ1-1,NA
CAWRGMRTRGGQYEQYF,TGTGCCTGGAGGGGGATGCGGACTCGCGGGGGCCAATACGAGCAGTACTTC,TRBV30,17,NA,TRBJ2-7,NA
CASSLGASGGSYEQYF,TGCGCCAGCAGCTTGGGGGCTAGCGGGGGCTCCTACGAGCAGTACTTC,TRBV5-1,16,TRBD2,TRBJ2-7,NA
CASRPQASEQYF,TGTGCCAGCAGGCCCCAGGCCTCCGAGCAGTACTTC,TRBV28,12,NA,TRBJ2-7,NA
CASREQGAISYEQYF,TGTGCCAGCAGAGAACAGGGGGCAATCTCCTACGAGCAGTACTTC,TRBV28,15,TRBD1,TRBJ2-7,few
CSASERPSTDTQYF,TGCAGTGCTAGTGAGCGCCCTAGCACAGATACGCAGTATTTT,TRBV20-1,14,NA,TRBJ2-3,NA
CASSKTSPRRNEQYF,TGTGCCAGCAGCAAGACTAGCCCCAGGAGGAACGAGCAGTACTTC,TRBV21-1,15,NA,TRBJ2-7,NA
CAWSLPGVHGYTF,TGTGCCTGGAGCCTTCCAGGGGTTCATGGCTACACCTTC,TRBV30,13,NA,TRBJ1-2,NA
CASSYVGATDTQYF,TGTGCCAGCAGTTATGTGGGGGCCACAGATACGCAGTATTTT,TRBV9,14,NA,TRBJ2-3,NA
CAWSVLDTQYF,TGTGCCTGGAGTGTACTGGATACGCAGTATTTT,TRBV30,11,NA,TRBJ2-3,once
CASRRDRMNTEAFF,TGCGCCAGCAGGCGCGACAGAATGAACACTGAAGCTTTCTTT,TRBV4-3,14,NA,TRBJ1-1,NA
CASSYTGQHGYTF,TGTGCCAGCAGTTATACAGGTCAACATGGCTACACCTTC,TRBV6-5,13,NA,TRBJ1-2,NA
CASTKGQGEQYF,TGTGCCAGCACCAAGGGGCAGGGAGAGCAGTACTTC,TRBV6-5,12,NA,TRBJ2-7,NA
CASSLIRDNTEAFF,TGTGCCAGCAGTTTAATCAGGGATAACACTGAAGCTTTCTTT,TRBV27,14,NA,TRBJ1-1,NA
CASSQGSGYTF,TGTGCCAGCAGTCAGGGCTCCGGCTACACCTTC,TRBV6-5,11,NA,TRBJ1-2,NA
CASSTRTGALVYGYTF,TGTGCCAGCAGTACCCGAACAGGGGCGCTTGTCTATGGCTACACCTTC,TRBV27,16,TRBD1,TRBJ1-2,NA
CASSVEAGGGQTQYF,TGTGCCAGCAGCGTAGAGGCGGGCGGGGGGCAGACCCAGTACTTC,TRBV11-1,15,TRBD2,TRBJ2-5,NA
CASRGARSYTDTQYF,TGCGCCAGCAGGGGGGCGAGGTCGTACACAGATACGCAGTATTTT,TRBV5-1,15,NA,TRBJ2-3,NA
CASSLGDRYNSPLHF,TGCGCCAGCAGCTTGGGTGACAGATATAATTCACCCCTCCACTTT,TRBV5-1,15,NA,TRBJ1-6,NA
CASSFRDLEETQYF,TGTGCCAGCAGCTTTCGGGACTTAGAAGAGACCCAGTACTTC,TRBV7-8,14,NA,TRBJ2-5,NA
CASSPWGRDEKLFF,TGTGCCAGCAGTCCATGGGGGAGGGATGAAAAACTGTTTTTT,TRBV7-2,14,NA,TRBJ1-4,NA
CAWSVRGGYGYTF,TGTGCCTGGAGTGTAAGGGGTGGCTATGGCTACACCTTC,TRBV30,13,NA,TRBJ1-2,NA